This entry features one T cell receptor beta chain sequence. Its cognate antigen is unknown. Amplification of TCR beta CDR3 regions used RNA as the template. HTBI primers were the set used in a first-round RT-PCR of the TCR CDR3. TCRdb reprocessed the multiplex PCR reads with MiXCR, giving one entry per CDR3 protein. The profile covers fewer than 700,000 distinct CDR3 sequences, with roughly 17% appearing a single time and 3.8% taken by the ten largest. Germline CDR1 KGHSH, CDR2 LQKENI. The ends were cut back, 2 bases at V and 2 bases at J, with 19 bases in the middle. CDR3 length: 17 residues. Exclusion criteria comprised uncontrolled infection, other autoimmune disease, pregnancy or lactation. Orbital computed tomography, thyroid ultrasound, serum thyroxine and TRAb, and clinical symptoms together informed the diagnoses. The data belong to a study of T cells in Graves' hyperthyroidism and ophthalmopathy.

Study-level points and caveats: Most thyroid clonotypes expanded above 0.001 were also detected in blood. The model identified upcoming ophthalmopathy a median approximately 6.5 months ahead of onset.

Sequences were obtained from blood. The clonotype originates from a woman in her 30s with Graves' hyperthyroidism. V usage is TRBV18 and J usage is TRBJ2-7; D remains ambiguous. This CDR3 is CASSPGRLGGFTYEQYF. The CDR3 region has the DNA TGTGCCAGCTCACCAGGGCGGCTTGGCGGTTTTACCTACGAGCAGTACTTC.